This paragraph covers one T cell receptor (beta chain) sequence. These data originate in a study of technical replicates of blood from several donors. The assay was immunoSEQ multiplex PCR, and TCRdb's table has in-frame clones only and misses some. Of 79,000 or so clones in the sample, 96% are singletons; the top ten hold approximately 0.3%. Sequencing was performed on T cells isolated from PBMCs. The receptor was derived from a human donor in good health.

The CDR3 loop reads CASSMGRDQPQHF. The CDR3 bases are TGTGCCAGTAGTATGGGGAGAGATCAGCCCCAGCATTTT. The rearrangement uses TRBV19 and TRBJ1-5; D gene ambiguous. V lost 3 bases and J 5 bases, leaving 8 bases between the germline ends. The CDR3 is 13 amino acids. Germline CDR1 is LNHDA and CDR2 is SQIVND (reference sequence).